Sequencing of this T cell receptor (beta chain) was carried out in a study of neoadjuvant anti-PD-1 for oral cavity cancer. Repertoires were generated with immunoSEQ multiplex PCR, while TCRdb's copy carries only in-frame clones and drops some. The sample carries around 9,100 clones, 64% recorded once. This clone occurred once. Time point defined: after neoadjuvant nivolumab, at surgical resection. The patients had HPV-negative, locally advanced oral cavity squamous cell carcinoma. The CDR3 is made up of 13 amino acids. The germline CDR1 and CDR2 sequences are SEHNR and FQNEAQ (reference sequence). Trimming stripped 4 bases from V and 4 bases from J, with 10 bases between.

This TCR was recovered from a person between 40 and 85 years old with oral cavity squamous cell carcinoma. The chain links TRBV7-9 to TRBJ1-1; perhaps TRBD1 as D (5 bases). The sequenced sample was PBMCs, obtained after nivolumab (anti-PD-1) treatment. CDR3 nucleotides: TGTGCCAGCAGCTCCCCAGGGCCCACTGAAGCTTTCTTT. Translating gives CASSSPGPTEAFF.